The present entry profiles one T cell receptor beta chain with its context. Its antigen is not identified. This specimen comes from a study of T cell repertoires in cytomegalovirus infection. This CDR3 spans 14 amino acids. V was shortened by 6 bases and J by 1 base, with 12 bases between the two germline ends. Germline V gene lookup returns CDR1 MDHEN and CDR2 SYDVKM. TCRdb re-called the reads through MiXCR, storing one row per CDR3 protein. The repertoire holds some 800,000 distinct CDR3 sequences, 29% seen once, with over 10% in the top ten. The genes are TRBV28 and TRBJ1-1; D is uncertain. The TCR was taken from a human donor in good health (CMV status not recorded). Some clones in this sample may be carry-over from other donors' samples. The sequences come from cultured CD8+ T cells from PBMCs, collected from culture after CMV antigen stimulation. This CDR3 reads CASRLPPGNTEAFF. In DNA, the CDR3 is TGTGCCAGCAGGCTCCCCCCGGGGAACACTGAAGCTTTCTTT.